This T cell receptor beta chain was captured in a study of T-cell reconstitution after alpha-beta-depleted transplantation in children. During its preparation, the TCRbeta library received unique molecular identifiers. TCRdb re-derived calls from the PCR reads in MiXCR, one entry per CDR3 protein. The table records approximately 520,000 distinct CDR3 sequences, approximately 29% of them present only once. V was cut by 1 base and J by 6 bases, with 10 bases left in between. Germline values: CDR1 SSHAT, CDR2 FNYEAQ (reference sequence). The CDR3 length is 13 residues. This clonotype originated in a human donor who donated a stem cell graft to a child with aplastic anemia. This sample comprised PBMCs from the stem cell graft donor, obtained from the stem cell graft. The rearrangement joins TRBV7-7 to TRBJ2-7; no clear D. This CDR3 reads CASSLEGSLEQYF. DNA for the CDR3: TGTGCCAGCAGCTTAGAAGGCAGCCTCGAGCAGTACTTC.